The sequence of this T cell receptor (beta chain) was determined in a study of T cells after yellow fever vaccination. Study-wide results and caveats: Clonotypes shared by both compartments, CD4 and CD8, made up a small share. At approximately 96% for CD4 and 88% for CD8, most primary-vaccination clones showed up again after the booster.

Germline loops: CDR1 SGDLS, CDR2 YYNGEE. V shed 4 bases and J shed 8 bases, with 16 bases lying between them. CDR3 size: 15 residues. 5'RACE template switching added a universal primer site and UMIs to TCR cDNA. TCRdb processed the 5' RACE reads anew with MiXCR; each CDR3 protein has one entry. The data contain 350,000 to 450,000 distinct CDR3 sequences, approximately 18% of them singletons. For this clonotype: Its specificity is unknown.

The source was PBMCs, collected before the yellow fever booster vaccination. The chain carries TRBV9 and TRBJ1-6; D gene uncertain. This clonotype was obtained from a man aged 18 to 35 who received the YFV17D yellow fever vaccine. The CDR3 coding sequence is TGTGCCAGCAGCAACTATCCCGCGACTGATTCACCCCTCCACTTT. It is translated as CASSNYPATDSPLHF.